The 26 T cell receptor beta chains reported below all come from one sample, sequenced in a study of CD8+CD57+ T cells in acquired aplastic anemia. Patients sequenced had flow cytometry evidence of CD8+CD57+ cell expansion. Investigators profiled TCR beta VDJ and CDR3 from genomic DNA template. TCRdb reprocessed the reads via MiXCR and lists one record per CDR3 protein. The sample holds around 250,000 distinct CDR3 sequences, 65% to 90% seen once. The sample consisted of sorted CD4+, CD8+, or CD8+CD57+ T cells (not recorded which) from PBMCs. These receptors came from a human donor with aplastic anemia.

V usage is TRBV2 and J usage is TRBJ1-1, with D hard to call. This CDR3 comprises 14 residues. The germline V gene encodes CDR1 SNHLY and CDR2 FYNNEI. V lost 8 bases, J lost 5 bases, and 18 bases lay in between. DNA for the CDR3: TGTGCCAGCTGTCTTGGCCCTAGCCGAACTGAAGCTTTCTTT. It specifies CASCLGPSRTEAFF.

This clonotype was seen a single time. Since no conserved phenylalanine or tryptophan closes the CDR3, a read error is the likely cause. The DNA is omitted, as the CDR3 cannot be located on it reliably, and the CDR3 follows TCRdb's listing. The CDR3 region is CASSYAYTKAFFG. The chain combines TRBV7-2 with TRBJ1-2. Germline values: CDR1 SGHTA, CDR2 FQGNSA. The CDR3 is 13 residues long, ends included.

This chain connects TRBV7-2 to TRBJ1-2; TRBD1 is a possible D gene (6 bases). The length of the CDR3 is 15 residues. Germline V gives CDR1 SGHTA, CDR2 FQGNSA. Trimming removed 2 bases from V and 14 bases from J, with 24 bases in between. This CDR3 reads CASSLTQGADTFGTF. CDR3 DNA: TGTGCCAGCAGCTTAACACAGGGCGCCGACACCTTCGGTACCTTC.

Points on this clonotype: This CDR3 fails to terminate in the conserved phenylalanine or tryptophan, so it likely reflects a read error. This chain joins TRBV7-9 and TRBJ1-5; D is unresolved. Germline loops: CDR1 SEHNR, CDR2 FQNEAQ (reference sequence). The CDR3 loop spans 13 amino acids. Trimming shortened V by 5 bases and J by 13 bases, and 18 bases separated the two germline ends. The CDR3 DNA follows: TGTGCCAGCAGCCTTACAAGAAGCGGGCGGCAGCATGTG. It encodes CASSLTRSGRQHV.

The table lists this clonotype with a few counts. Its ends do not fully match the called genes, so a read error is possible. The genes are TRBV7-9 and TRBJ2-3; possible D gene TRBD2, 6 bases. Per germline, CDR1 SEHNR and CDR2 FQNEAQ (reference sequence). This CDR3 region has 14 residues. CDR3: CASSLGGGPATEYF. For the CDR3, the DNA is TGTGCCAGCAGCTTAGGGGGAGGTCCCGCTACGGAGTATTTT.

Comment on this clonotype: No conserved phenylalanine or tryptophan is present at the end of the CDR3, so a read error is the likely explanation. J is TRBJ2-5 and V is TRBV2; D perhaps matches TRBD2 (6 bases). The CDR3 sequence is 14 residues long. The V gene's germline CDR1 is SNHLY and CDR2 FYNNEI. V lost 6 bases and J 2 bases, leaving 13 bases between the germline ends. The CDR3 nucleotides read TGTGCCAGCAGCAGAGGCGGGATGCAAGAGACCCAGTACTTG. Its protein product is CASSRGGMQETQYL.

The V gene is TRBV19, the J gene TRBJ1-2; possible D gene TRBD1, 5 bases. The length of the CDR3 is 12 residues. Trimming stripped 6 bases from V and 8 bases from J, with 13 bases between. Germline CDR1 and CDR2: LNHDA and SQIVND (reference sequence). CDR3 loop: CASRGDFWGYTF. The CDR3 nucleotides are TGTGCCAGTAGGGGGGACTTCTGGGGCTACACCTTC.

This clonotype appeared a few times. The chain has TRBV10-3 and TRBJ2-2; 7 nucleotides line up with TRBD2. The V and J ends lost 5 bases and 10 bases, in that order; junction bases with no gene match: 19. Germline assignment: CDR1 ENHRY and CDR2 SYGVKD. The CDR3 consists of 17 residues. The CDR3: CAISFSIRGGVPVELFF. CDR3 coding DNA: TGTGCCATCAGTTTCTCTATCCGGGGAGGGGTCCCTGTGGAGCTGTTTTTT.

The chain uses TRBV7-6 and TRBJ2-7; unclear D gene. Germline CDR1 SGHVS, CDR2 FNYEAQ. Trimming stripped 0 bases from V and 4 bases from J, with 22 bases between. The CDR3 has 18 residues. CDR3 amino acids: CASSLAHGAKAIQYEQYV. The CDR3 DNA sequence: TGTGCCAGCAGCTTAGCCCACGGCGCGAAAGCGATCCAGTACGAGCAGTACGTC.

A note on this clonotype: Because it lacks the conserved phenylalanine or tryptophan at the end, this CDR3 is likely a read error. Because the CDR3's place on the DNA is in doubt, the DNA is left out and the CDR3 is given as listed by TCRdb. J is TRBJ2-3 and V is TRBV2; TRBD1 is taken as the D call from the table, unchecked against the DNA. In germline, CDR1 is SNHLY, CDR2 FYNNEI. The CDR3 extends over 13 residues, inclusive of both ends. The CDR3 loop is CASGAGGTETQYV.

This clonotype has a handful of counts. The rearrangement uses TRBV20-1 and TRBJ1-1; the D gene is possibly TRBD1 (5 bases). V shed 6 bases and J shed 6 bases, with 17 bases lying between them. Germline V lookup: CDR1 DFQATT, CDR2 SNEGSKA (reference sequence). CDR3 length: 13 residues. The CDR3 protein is CSAGDPGIAEAFF. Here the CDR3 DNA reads TGCAGTGCCGGGGATCCAGGGATCGCTGAAGCTTTCTTT.

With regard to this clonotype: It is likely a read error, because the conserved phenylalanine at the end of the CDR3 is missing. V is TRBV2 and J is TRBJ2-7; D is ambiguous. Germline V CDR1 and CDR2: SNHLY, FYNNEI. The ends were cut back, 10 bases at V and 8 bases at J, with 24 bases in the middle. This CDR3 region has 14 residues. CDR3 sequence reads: CATGGRGIDYQQYC. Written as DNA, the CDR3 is TGTGCCACCGGCGGCCGCGGCATAGATTACCAGCAGTACTGC.

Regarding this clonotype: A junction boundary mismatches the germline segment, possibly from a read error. The CDR3 DNA reads as TGTGCCAGCAGCATAGCGGGGGGAGCCCTAAACAAGCATTTT. It yields the protein CASSIAGGALNKHF. V usage is TRBV9 and J usage is TRBJ2-3; 10 bases agree with TRBD2. This CDR3 region has 14 residues. The germline gives CDR1 SGDLS, CDR2 YYNGEE.

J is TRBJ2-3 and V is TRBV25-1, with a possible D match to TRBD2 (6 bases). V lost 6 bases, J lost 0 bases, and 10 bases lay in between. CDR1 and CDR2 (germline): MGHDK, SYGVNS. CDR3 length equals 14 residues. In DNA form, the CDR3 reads TGTGCCAGCAGCGGGGGAGTTAGCACAGATACGCAGTATTTT. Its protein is CASSGGVSTDTQYF.

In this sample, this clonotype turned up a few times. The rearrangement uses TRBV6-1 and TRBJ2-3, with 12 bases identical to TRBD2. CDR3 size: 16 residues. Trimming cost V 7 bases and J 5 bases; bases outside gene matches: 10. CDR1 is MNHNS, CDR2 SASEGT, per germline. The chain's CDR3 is CASKLELAGGRDTQYF. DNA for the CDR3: TGTGCCAGCAAGTTGGAACTAGCGGGAGGCCGAGATACGCAGTATTTT.

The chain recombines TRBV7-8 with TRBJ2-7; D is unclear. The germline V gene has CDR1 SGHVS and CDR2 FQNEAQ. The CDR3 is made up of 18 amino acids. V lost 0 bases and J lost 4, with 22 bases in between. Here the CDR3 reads CASSLAAGPTAQYYEQYV. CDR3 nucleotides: TGTGCCAGCAGCTTAGCTGCAGGTCCTACAGCGCAGTATTACGAGCAGTACGTC.

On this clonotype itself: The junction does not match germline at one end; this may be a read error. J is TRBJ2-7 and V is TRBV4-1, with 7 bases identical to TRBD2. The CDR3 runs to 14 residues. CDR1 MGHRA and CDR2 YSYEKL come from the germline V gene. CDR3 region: CASSEAGNAYEQYF. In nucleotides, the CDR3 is TGTGCCAGCAGTGAAGCGGGGAACGCCTACGAGCAGTACTTC.

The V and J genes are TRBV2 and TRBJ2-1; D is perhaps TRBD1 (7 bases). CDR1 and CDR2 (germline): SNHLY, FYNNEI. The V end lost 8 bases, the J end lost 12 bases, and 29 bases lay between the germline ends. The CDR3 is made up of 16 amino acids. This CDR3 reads CASGQGGGNGQDLQFF. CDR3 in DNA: TGTGCCAGCGGCCAGGGGGGCGGAAACGGTCAGGATTTGCAGTTCTTC.

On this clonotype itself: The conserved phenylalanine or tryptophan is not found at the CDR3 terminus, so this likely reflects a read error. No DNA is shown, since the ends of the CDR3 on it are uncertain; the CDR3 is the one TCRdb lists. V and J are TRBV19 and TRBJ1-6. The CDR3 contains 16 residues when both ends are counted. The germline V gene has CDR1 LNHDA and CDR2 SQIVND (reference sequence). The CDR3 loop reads CASSIASGAYNKQFLV.

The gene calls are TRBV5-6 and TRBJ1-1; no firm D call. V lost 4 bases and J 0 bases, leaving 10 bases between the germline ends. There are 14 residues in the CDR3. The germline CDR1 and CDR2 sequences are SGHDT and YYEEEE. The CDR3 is CASSIGSLNTEAFF. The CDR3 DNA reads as TGTGCCAGCAGCATAGGAAGTTTGAACACTGAAGCTTTCTTT.

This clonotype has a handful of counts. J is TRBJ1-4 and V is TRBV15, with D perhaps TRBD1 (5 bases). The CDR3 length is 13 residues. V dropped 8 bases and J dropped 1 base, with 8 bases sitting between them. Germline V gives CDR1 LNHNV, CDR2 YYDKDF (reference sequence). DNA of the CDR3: TGTGCCACCTCGGGGGGAACTAATGAAAAACTGTTTTTT. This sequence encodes CATSGGTNEKLFF.

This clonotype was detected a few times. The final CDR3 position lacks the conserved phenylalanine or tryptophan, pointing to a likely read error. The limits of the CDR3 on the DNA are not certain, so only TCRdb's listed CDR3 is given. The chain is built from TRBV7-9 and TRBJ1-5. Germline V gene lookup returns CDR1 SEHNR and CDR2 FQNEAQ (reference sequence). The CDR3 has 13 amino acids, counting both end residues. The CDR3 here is CASSLTGSYGPNV.

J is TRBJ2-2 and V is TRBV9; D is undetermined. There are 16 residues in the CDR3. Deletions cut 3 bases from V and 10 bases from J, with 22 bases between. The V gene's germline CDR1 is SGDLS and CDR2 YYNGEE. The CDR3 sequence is CASSASWRGYTLELFF. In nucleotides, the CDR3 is TGTGCCAGCAGCGCTAGTTGGCGCGGCTACACCTTGGAGCTGTTTTTT.

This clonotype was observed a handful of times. In DNA form, the CDR3 reads TGCAGCGCTAGGCCGGGTTCCCGACCTGAAGCTTTCTTT. Its translation is CSARPGSRPEAFF. V is TRBV29-1 and J is TRBJ1-1; D remains unclear. The CDR3 is made up of 13 amino acids. Trimming removed 7 bases at V and 6 bases at J, with 18 bases between. Germline V gives CDR1 SQVTM, CDR2 ANQGSEA.

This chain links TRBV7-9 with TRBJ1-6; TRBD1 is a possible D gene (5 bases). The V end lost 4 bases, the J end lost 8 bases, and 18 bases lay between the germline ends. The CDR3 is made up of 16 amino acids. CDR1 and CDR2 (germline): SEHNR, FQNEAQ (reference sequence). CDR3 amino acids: CASSSPLGREDSPLHF. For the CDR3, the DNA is TGTGCCAGCAGCTCGCCACTGGGGCGGGAGGATTCACCCCTCCACTTT.

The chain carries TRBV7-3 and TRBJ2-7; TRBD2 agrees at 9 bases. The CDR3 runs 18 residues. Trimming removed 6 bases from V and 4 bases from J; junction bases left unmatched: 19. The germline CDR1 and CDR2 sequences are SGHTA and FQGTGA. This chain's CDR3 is CASSSSGTWGETSYEQYV. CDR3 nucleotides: TGTGCCAGCAGTTCTAGCGGGACTTGGGGAGAGACTTCGTACGAGCAGTACGTC.